This TCR beta chain is from a study of T cells in Graves' hyperthyroidism and ophthalmopathy. RNA transcripts provided the source from which TCR beta CDR3 regions were amplified. A first-round RT-PCR of the TCR CDR3 used the HTBI primer set. In TCRdb, the multiplex PCR reads were re-called with MiXCR into one record per CDR3 protein. This table has 600,000 to 700,000 distinct CDR3 sequences, under 15% appearing once. This clonotype was seen ten or more times. CDR3 length equals 14 residues. Germline trimming cut 5 bases from V and 2 bases from J; bases unmatched to any gene: 3. Germline V gene data show CDR1 as MNHEY and CDR2 as SMNVEV (reference sequence). Disease lasting under 3 months, a NOSPECS grade of at least 4, and a Clinical Activity Score of at least 3 were features of the ophthalmopathy patients.

J is TRBJ2-7 and V is TRBV27, with 10 bases that match TRBD2. This sequence originates from a woman aged 40 to 50 with Graves' ophthalmopathy. Sequencing was performed on blood. The DNA for the CDR3 is TGTGCCAGCAGTATAGCGGGAGGAACCTACGAGCAGTACTTC. Protein sequence: CASSIAGGTYEQYF.